A single sample gave rise to the 2 T cell receptor beta chains below, sequenced in a study of regulatory T cells in long-lasting Graves disease. Arm-PCR with iRepertoire HTBI primers amplified the CDR3 regions for these TCR beta libraries. TCRdb called the multiplex PCR reads again in MiXCR, with one record for every CDR3 protein. The sample contains 680,000 or so distinct CDR3 sequences, about 16% of which appear only once. As for time point: newly diagnosed GD, antithyroid drugs for less than 3 months. Making the TCR library involved RNA that had been extracted from PBMCs. These records were also assigned to another study, of T cells in Graves' hyperthyroidism and ophthalmopathy.

Sequencing used peripheral blood mononuclear cells (PBMCs), obtained at new diagnosis, from a patient treated with antithyroid drugs. The source is a woman aged 25 to 45 with Graves disease.

This clonotype was recorded many times. V is TRBV6-1 and J is TRBJ2-3, with 7 bases matching TRBD1. V dropped 3 bases and J dropped 0; count of bases not matched to a gene: 6. The CDR3 is 16 residues long. Germline lookup yields CDR1 MNHNS and CDR2 SASEGT. CDR3 bases: TGTGCCAGCAGTGACAGGGGGTTCGGGAGCACAGATACGCAGTATTTT. Its protein product is CASSDRGFGSTDTQYF.

V usage is TRBV3-1 and J usage is TRBJ2-1; D not certain. Trimming left V 0 bases short and J 0 bases short, with 12 bases between. The CDR3 covers 17 residues. Germline V CDR1 and CDR2: LGHDT, YNNKEL (reference sequence). CDR3 bases: TGTGCCAGCAGCCAAGATCTGAGTGACATCTCCTACAATGAGCAGTTCTTC. It translates to CASSQDLSDISYNEQFF.